Sequencing of this TCR beta chain was carried out in a study of T cell repertoires in ileal Crohn's disease. The method was immunoSEQ multiplex PCR; TCRdb's version includes in-frame clones alone and lacks a portion of them. The data hold about 17,000 clones, with approximately 60% observed a single time. Looked up from germline, CDR1 is MNHEY and CDR2 is SMNVEV (reference sequence). The V and J ends lost 4 bases and 0 bases, in that order; junction bases with no gene match: 2. This CDR3 comprises 15 residues. The sequencing sample was made of ileal tissue. This clonotype was obtained from an adult with Crohn's disease. This chain uses TRBV27 with TRBJ1-4; TRBD1 agrees at 7 bases. The chain's CDR3 is CASSSTGATNEKLFF. As DNA, the CDR3 is TGTGCCAGCAGTTCAACAGGGGCAACTAATGAAAAACTGTTTTTT.